The 14 T cell receptor beta chains in this list originate from one sample, sequenced in a study of cytomegalovirus exposure and HLA in healthy donors. The study ran its PCR with 60 Vbeta and 13 Jbeta primers. The data were produced by immunoSEQ multiplex PCR, yet TCRdb's version contains in-frame clones alone and is incomplete. In the table there are roughly 190,000 clones, 81% of which are singletons. Sample: PBMCs. The receptors stem from a man aged 18 to 29 in good health and CMV-seronegative.

The gene calls are TRBV9 and TRBJ2-3; TRBD2 agrees at 9 bases. The V and J ends lost 0 bases and 4 bases, in that order; junction bases with no gene match: 6. The CDR3 is 16 residues long. Germline V gene data show CDR1 as SGDLS and CDR2 as YYNGEE. The CDR3 DNA reads as TGTGCCAGCAGCGTAGTTGCGGGGGGGCCCCCAGATACGCAGTATTTT. This codes for CASSVVAGGPPDTQYF. The full variable domain, its missing parts supplied by reference TRBV9 and TRBJ2-3, is DSGVTQTPKHLITATGQRVTLRCSPRSGDLSVYWYQQSLDQGLQFLIQYYNGEERAKGNILERFSAQQFPDLHSELNLSSLELGDSALYFCASSVVAGGPPDTQYFGPGTRLTVL.

The chain uses TRBV9 and TRBJ2-5; TRBD2 is a possible D gene (6 bases). The CDR3 is 14 amino acids. Germline V gene lookup returns CDR1 SGDLS and CDR2 YYNGEE. V was pared by 0 bases and J by 5 bases, with 11 bases between. The CDR3 DNA is TGTGCCAGCAGCGTAGCATCCCGGGGGGAGACCCAGTACTTC. Amino acid sequence: CASSVASRGETQYF.

The chain carries TRBV27 and TRBJ2-3; the D gene is possibly TRBD2 (6 bases). V gave up 3 bases and J gave up 2 bases, with 12 bases separating them. This CDR3 comprises 15 residues. Germline CDR1 MNHEY, CDR2 SMNVEV (reference sequence). CDR3 amino acids: CASSFGGLDTDTQYF. CDR3 DNA: TGTGCCAGCAGTTTTGGAGGGCTGGACACAGATACGCAGTATTTT.

The chain employs TRBV27 and TRBJ1-6; the D gene is possibly TRBD1 (5 bases). The CDR3 extends over 15 amino acids. With 5 bases removed from V and 7 bases from J, the gap between germline ends came to 15 bases. Looked up from germline, CDR1 is MNHEY and CDR2 is SMNVEV (reference sequence). Here the CDR3 reads CASSIPGLRNSPLHF. In nucleotides, the CDR3 is TGTGCCAGCAGTATACCGGGACTGAGAAATTCACCCCTCCACTTT.

V and J are TRBV19 and TRBJ1-5, with D perhaps matching TRBD1 (5 bases). CDR3 size: 14 residues. CDR1 is LNHDA and CDR2 is SQIVND in the germline V gene (reference sequence). Trimming took 7 bases from V and 0 from J, leaving 10 bases between them. The CDR3 nucleotides read TGTGCCAGTACCACCCAGGGTAGCAATCAGCCCCAGCATTTT. It specifies CASTTQGSNQPQHF.

The chain joins TRBV5-1 to TRBJ2-5, with D tentatively TRBD1 (6 bases). This CDR3 has 15 amino acids. Per germline, CDR1 SGHRS and CDR2 YFSETQ. V was trimmed by 4 bases and J by 5 bases, leaving 18 bases between them. CDR3 DNA sequence: TGCGCCAGCAGCCCCCCCGGACAGACTTTGGAGACCCAGTACTTC. Its protein is CASSPPGQTLETQYF.

The DNA of the CDR3 is TGTGCCAGCGCTTCGGGTAGGCAGGGGCCACCCGAGCAGTACTTC. Protein sequence: CASASGRQGPPEQYF. This chain links TRBV6-5 with TRBJ2-7; D perhaps matches TRBD1 (6 bases). The V and J ends lost 8 bases and 6 bases respectively, with 23 bases between them. There are 15 residues in the CDR3. CDR1 MNHEY and CDR2 SVGAGI come from the germline V gene.

CDR3 nucleotide sequence: TGTGCTAGTGGTTTGGTACTTTGGGACAGGGCGATTACTAACTATGGCTACACCTTC. Its protein product is CASGLVLWDRAITNYGYTF. V is TRBV12-5 and J is TRBJ1-2; TRBD1 aligns across 9 bases. Per the germline V gene, CDR1 is LGHNT and CDR2 is FRNRAP. V dropped 0 bases and J dropped 0; count of bases not matched to a gene: 11. The CDR3 contains 19 residues.

V usage is TRBV29-1 and J usage is TRBJ2-2; D may be TRBD1 (5 bases). This CDR3 region has 14 residues. The germline gives CDR1 SQVTM, CDR2 ANQGSEA. V gave up 4 bases and J gave up 1 base, with 10 bases separating them. CDR3 DNA sequence: TGCAGCGTTGGTAGGCAGGGGAACACCGGGGAGCTGTTTTTT. This encodes CSVGRQGNTGELFF.

As for this clone: One end of the junction varies from germline; a read error may be responsible. Other DNA sequences within the sample encode an identical CDR3. This chain links TRBV28 with TRBJ2-5; 10 bases match TRBD2. The germline V gene has CDR1 MDHEN and CDR2 SYDVKM. There are 15 residues in the CDR3. The CDR3 protein is CASSLWTSGKETQYF. The CDR3 DNA reads as TGCGCCAGCAGTTTATGGACTAGCGGCAAAGAGACCCAGTACTTC.

The chain uses TRBV4-2 and TRBJ2-6; D is possibly TRBD2 (5 bases). With 4 bases removed from V and 0 bases from J, the gap between germline ends came to 22 bases. CDR3 length: 20 amino acids. Germline V CDR1 and CDR2: LGHNA, YNFKEQ. The CDR3 loop is CASSPDSRLFGSSGANVLTF. Here the CDR3 DNA reads TGTGCCAGCAGCCCCGACTCCCGACTATTCGGCAGCTCTGGGGCCAACGTCCTGACTTTC.

The genes are TRBV7-9 and TRBJ1-5; a possible D gene is TRBD1 (5 bases). This CDR3 region has 13 residues. Germline CDR1 is SEHNR and CDR2 is FQNEAQ (reference sequence). Trimming shortened V by 7 bases and J by 4 bases, and 11 bases separated the two germline ends. The CDR3 DNA reads as TGTGCCAGCAACAAAGGGGCTAATCAGCCCCAGCATTTT. This sequence encodes CASNKGANQPQHF.

This clone was detected only once. CDR3: CATSRATENTGELFF. The CDR3 nucleotides read TGTGCCACCAGCAGAGCGACAGAGAACACCGGGGAGCTGTTTTTT. The genes are TRBV15 and TRBJ2-2; D may be TRBD1 (5 bases). The CDR3 runs 15 residues. Trimming pared 1 base from V and 1 base from J, leaving 7 bases between. The germline gives CDR1 LNHNV, CDR2 YYDKDF (reference sequence).

This clone was seen just once. The rearrangement joins TRBV18 to TRBJ1-1, with D maybe TRBD1 (6 bases). Germline loops: CDR1 KGHSH, CDR2 LQKENI. CDR3 length: 14 amino acids. V lost 3 bases and J lost 0, with 8 bases in between. The CDR3 reads CASSPDRMNTEAFF. DNA for the CDR3: TGTGCCAGCTCACCCGACAGGATGAACACTGAAGCTTTCTTT.